Sequencing of this T cell receptor beta chain was carried out in a study of T-cell reconstitution after alpha-beta-depleted transplantation in children. Molecular barcoding with unique molecular identifiers was used for the TCRbeta library. One entry per CDR3 protein, called by TCRdb with MiXCR from the PCR reads. The table lists more than 200,000 distinct CDR3 sequences, roughly 24% of them singletons, with roughly 2.6% in the top ten. Germline lookup yields CDR1 PRHDT and CDR2 FYEKMQ (reference sequence). The CDR3 consists of 13 residues. The V and J ends lost 5 bases and 4 bases respectively, with 9 bases between them. In this sample, this clonotype turned up a few times.

The material was PBMCs, obtained before TCRalphabeta/CD19-depleted stem cell transplant. This chain uses TRBV13 with TRBJ2-4; D is ambiguous. The receptor was derived from a girl aged 2-10 years with Fanconi anemia, due to receive a stem cell transplant. The CDR3 here is CASSRWTKNIQYF. The CDR3 coding sequence is TGTGCCAGCAGCCGATGGACGAAAAACATTCAGTACTTC. Variable domain in full (rest from reference TRBV13 and TRBJ2-4): AAGVIQSPRHLIKEKRETATLKCYPIPRHDTVYWYQQGPGQDPQFLISFYEKMQSDKGSIPDRFSAQQFSDYHSELNMSSLELGDSALYFCASSRWTKNIQYFGAGTRLSVL.